Listed here are 5 T cell receptor beta chains from one sample, sequenced in a study of response to subunit inactivated influenza vaccine. TCRdb itself ran the RT-PCR reads through MiXCR, one entry per CDR3 protein. The sample includes 500,000 to 550,000 distinct CDR3 sequences, under 30% of them seen just once. The sample also formed part of further work on T cells expressing NK-cell markers. As reported in that work: 5'RACE template switching with UMIs generated TCR beta cDNA.

This material consisted of CD4+ T cells sorted from PBMCs, taken less than 13 days after vaccination. The receptors come from a man between 50 and 59 years old who received an inactivated influenza vaccine.

The chain recombines TRBV7-9 with TRBJ1-1; D uncertain. Germline CDR1 and CDR2: SEHNR and FQNEAQ (reference sequence). With 1 base removed from V and 3 bases from J, the gap between germline ends came to 6 bases. The CDR3 has 13 residues. The CDR3 protein is CASSLGDYTEAFF. The CDR3, as DNA: TGTGCCAGCAGCTTAGGGGATTACACTGAAGCTTTCTTT.

The DNA of the CDR3 is TGTGCCAGCAGTTTTGGGAGGAACACCGGGGAGCTGTTTTTT. Protein: CASSFGRNTGELFF. The V and J genes are TRBV12-3 or TRBV12-4 and TRBJ2-2; maybe TRBD2 (5 bases). CDR3 size: 14 residues. V gave up 3 bases and J gave up 1 base, with 6 bases separating them.

Only a few counts were recorded for this clonotype. This chain connects TRBV5-1 to TRBJ2-5; TRBD1 matches 7 bases. The CDR3 covers 15 residues. Germline lookup yields CDR1 SGHRS and CDR2 YFSETQ. With 1 base clipped from V and 5 bases from J, the junction kept 8 bases outside the gene matches. The CDR3 coding sequence is TGCGCCAGCAGCTTGACGACAGGGCCGGGGGAGACCCAGTACTTC. This translates into CASSLTTGPGETQYF.

V gene TRBV29-1 combines with J gene TRBJ2-1, with 7 positions matching TRBD2. CDR1 and CDR2 (germline): SQVTM, ANQGSEA. V shed 4 bases, J shed 8 bases, and the junction held 8 bases outside the gene matches. The CDR3 sequence is 13 residues long. The CDR3 reads CSVGGGRGDEQFF. The CDR3 DNA is TGCAGCGTTGGTGGCGGGAGAGGGGATGAGCAGTTCTTC.

At least ten counts were recorded for this clonotype. V is TRBV5-1 and J is TRBJ1-1, with D unresolved. Germline V gene lookup returns CDR1 SGHRS and CDR2 YFSETQ. This CDR3 has 14 amino acids. V was cut by 4 bases and J by 3 bases, with 13 bases left in between. The CDR3 DNA follows: TGCGCCAGCAGCAAAGGTGACGGGGACACTGAAGCTTTCTTT. This codes for CASSKGDGDTEAFF.